This TCR beta chain was recovered during a study of regulatory dendritic cells for organ transplantation. Sorted T cells were CFSE-labeled and cultured four to five days with allogeneic regulatory or mature dendritic cells at 1:10. The protocol was immunoSEQ multiplex PCR, while the TCRdb copy is restricted to in-frame clones and leaves out a portion. The data hold 20,000 to 25,000 clones, with less than 90% observed a single time. Of note for this clone: What it binds is not known.

Sequenced sample: naive CD4+ T cells from blood cultured with dendritic cells. Subset defined: CD45RA+ naive T cells. The source is a human donor in good health.

The CDR3 spells CASSLRGVSGANVLTF. Here the CDR3 DNA reads TGTGCCAGCAGCTTAAGGGGGGTCTCTGGGGCCAACGTCCTGACTTTC. The chain combines TRBV7-2 with TRBJ2-6, with D perhaps given as TRBD1 or TRBD2 (6 bases each). V was cut by 2 bases and J by 0 bases, with 8 bases left in between. The germline CDR1 and CDR2 sequences are SGHTA and FQGNSA. This CDR3 comprises 16 residues.